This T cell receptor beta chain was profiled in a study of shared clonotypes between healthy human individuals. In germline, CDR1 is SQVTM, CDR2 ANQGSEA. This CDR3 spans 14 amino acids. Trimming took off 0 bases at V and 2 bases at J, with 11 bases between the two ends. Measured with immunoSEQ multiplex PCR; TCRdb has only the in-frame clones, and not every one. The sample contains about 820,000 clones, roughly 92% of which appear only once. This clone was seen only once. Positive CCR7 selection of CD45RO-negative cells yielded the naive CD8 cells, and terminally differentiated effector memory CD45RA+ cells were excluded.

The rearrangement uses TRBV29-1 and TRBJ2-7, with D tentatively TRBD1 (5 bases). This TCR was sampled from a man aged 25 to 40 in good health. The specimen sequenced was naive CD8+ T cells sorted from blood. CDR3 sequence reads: CSVEDQGVPYEQYF. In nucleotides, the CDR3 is TGCAGCGTTGAAGATCAAGGGGTTCCCTACGAGCAGTACTTC.